Presented here are 8 T cell receptor beta chains from one specimen sequenced in a study of T-cell reconstitution after alpha-beta-depleted transplantation in children. A TCRbeta library incorporating unique molecular identifiers was prepared. TCRdb analysed the PCR reads with MiXCR anew, one entry per CDR3 protein. The sample has almost 500,000 distinct CDR3 sequences, about 11% seen once. The source was PBMCs, collected before TCRalphabeta/CD19-depleted stem cell transplant. The receptors were sampled from a child younger than 10 with inherited bone marrow failure, due to receive a stem cell transplant.

The genes are TRBV19 and TRBJ2-7; 9 bases match TRBD2. The CDR3 has 14 residues. J was trimmed by 5 bases and V by 5 bases; bases with no gene match: 7. From germline, CDR1 is LNHDA and CDR2 SQIVND (reference sequence). CDR3 in DNA: TGTGCCAGTAGTCCAGTAGCGGGAGACGACGAGCAGTACTTC. Translated, it gives CASSPVAGDDEQYF.

Many counts were recorded for this clonotype. As DNA, the CDR3 is TGTGCCAGCAGTTTAGGGACTAGCGGGGAGCTGTTTTTT. This sequence encodes CASSLGTSGELFF. This sequence joins TRBV12-3 or TRBV12-4 and TRBJ2-2, with 7 positions matching TRBD2. This CDR3 is 13 amino acids long. Unmatched junction bases numbered 0, after V lost 1 base and J lost 7 bases.

The sample holds many counts of this clonotype. The V gene is TRBV5-5, the J gene TRBJ2-7; D not resolved. This CDR3 region has 12 residues. V lost 0 bases and J 7 bases, leaving 8 bases between the germline ends. CDR1 and CDR2 (germline): SGHKS, YYEKEE (reference sequence). In DNA form, the CDR3 reads TGTGCCAGCAGCTTGGACAGTGGGGAGCAGTACTTC. Translated, it gives CASSLDSGEQYF.

This clonotype was observed many times. The chain uses TRBV20-1 and TRBJ1-5, with D possibly TRBD1 on 5 matching bases. The CDR3 sequence is 12 residues long. Germline assignment: CDR1 DFQATT and CDR2 SNEGSKA (reference sequence). V was shortened by 5 bases and J by 1 base, with 6 bases between the two germline ends. CDR3 sequence (DNA): TGCAGTGCTGGGGACAGCAATCAGCCCCAGCATTTT. It encodes CSAGDSNQPQHF.

To note about this clonotype: The junction and the germline gene differ at one end; a read error may be behind it. The V call is TRBV11-1, the J call TRBJ2-1; D is uncertain. The CDR3 length is 18 residues. CDR1 and CDR2 (germline): SGHAT, FQDESV (reference sequence). This chain's CDR3 is CASTLEDLQVRSYNEQFF. The DNA for the CDR3 is TGTGCCAGCACCTTAGAGGACCTCCAGGTTAGGTCCTACAATGAGCAGTTCTTC.

This clonotype was found a few times. The chain couples TRBV3-1 to TRBJ2-1; a possible D gene is TRBD1 (5 bases). Germline CDR1 LGHDT, CDR2 YNNKEL (reference sequence). Trimming shortened V by 3 bases and J by 2 bases, and 11 bases separated the two germline ends. CDR3 length equals 15 residues. CDR3 in amino acids: CASSQKGSPYNEQFF. In nucleotides, the CDR3 is TGTGCCAGCAGCCAGAAGGGGTCGCCCTACAATGAGCAGTTCTTC.

This clonotype was seen ten or more times. This chain connects TRBV20-1 to TRBJ2-7; D gene uncertain. V dropped 6 bases and J dropped 5 bases, with 14 bases sitting between them. The CDR3 covers 12 residues. CDR1 is DFQATT and CDR2 is SNEGSKA in the germline V gene (reference sequence). DNA for the CDR3: TGCAGTGCCGCAGGTGCTTTCCACGAGCAGTACTTC. It specifies CSAAGAFHEQYF.

Many counts were recorded for this clonotype. The CDR3 DNA sequence: TGTGCCAGCAGCTTAGGCCCATTGGGCTACAATGAGCAGTTCTTC. Amino acids: CASSLGPLGYNEQFF. The J gene is TRBJ2-1, the V gene TRBV11-2; D gene unclear. This CDR3 comprises 15 residues. Germline values: CDR1 SGHAT, CDR2 FQNNGV. Trimming removed 1 base at V and 3 bases at J, with 10 bases between. The complete variable domain, with remaining parts taken from reference TRBV11-2 and TRBJ2-1, reads EAGVAQSPRYKIIEKRQSVAFWCNPISGHATLYWYQQILGQGPKLLIQFQNNGVVDDSQLPKDRFSAERLKGVDSTLKIQPAKLEDSAVYLCASSLGPLGYNEQFFGPGTRLTVL.